The 9 T cell receptor beta chains below come from one sample, sequenced in a study of long-term antiretroviral therapy in people with HIV. This was the immunoSEQ v3.0 assay at survey level. Produced via immunoSEQ multiplex PCR; TCRdb's table is partial and in-frame only. The sample records 25,000 to 30,000 clones, approximately 86% being singletons. Specimen: unsorted PBMCs, collected 2.7 years after starting antiretroviral therapy. Receptors originate from a man aged 35 to 55 with HIV.

This rearrangement joins TRBV19 to TRBJ2-3; D gene ambiguous. Germline CDR1 reads LNHDA; CDR2 reads SQIVND (reference sequence). V lost 6 bases to trimming and J lost 1 base, with 8 bases between them. The CDR3 sequence is 13 residues long. Here the CDR3 DNA reads TGTGCCAGTAGGAGCGAGGGCACAGATACGCAGTATTTT. This codes for CASRSEGTDTQYF.

The gene calls are TRBV7-3 and TRBJ1-1, with D hard to call. CDR1 SGHTA and CDR2 FQGTGA come from the germline V gene. The germline V and J ends were trimmed by 5 bases and 1 base, with 14 bases remaining between them. CDR3 length: 15 amino acids. CDR3 sequence reads: CASSEEGDTNTEAFF. The CDR3 bases are TGTGCCAGCAGCGAGGAAGGAGATACGAACACTGAAGCTTTCTTT.

The chain is built from TRBV6-6 and TRBJ1-1; 7 bases match TRBD1. Trimming took 6 bases from V and 3 from J; bases not matched to a gene: 4. CDR3 length: 13 residues. Germline lookup yields CDR1 MNHNY and CDR2 SVGAGI (reference sequence). In nucleotides, the CDR3 is TGTGCCAGCAGGCCCCAGGGGGACACTGAAGCTTTCTTT. Protein product: CASRPQGDTEAFF.

The chain carries TRBV7-2 and TRBJ2-4; tentative D call: TRBD1 (6 bases). The V end lost 2 bases, the J end lost 3 bases, and 8 bases lay between the germline ends. This CDR3 is built from 14 residues. Germline V gene data show CDR1 as SGHTA and CDR2 as FQGNSA. CDR3 nucleotide sequence: TGTGCCAGCAGCTTAAAGGACAGCAAAAACATTCAGTACTTC. Its translation is CASSLKDSKNIQYF. Full variable domain (remainder filled in from reference TRBV7-2 and TRBJ2-4): GAGVSQSPSNKVTEKGKDVELRCDPISGHTALYWYRQSLGQGLEFLIYFQGNSAPDKSGLPSDRFSAERTGGSVSTLTIQRTQQEDSAVYLCASSLKDSKNIQYFGAGTRLSVL.

This clone occurred a few times. At one end, the junction sequence differs from germline, possibly due to a read error. The chain links TRBV2 to TRBJ2-7; no firm D call. This CDR3 has 12 residues. The germline V gene has CDR1 SNHLY and CDR2 FYNNEI. The CDR3 here is CASSEGVGPSNF. The CDR3 DNA reads TGTGCCAGCAGTGAAGGTGTAGGCCCTAGTAACTTC. The full variable domain, its missing parts supplied by reference TRBV2 and TRBJ2-7, is EPEVTQTPSHQVTQMGQEVILRCVPISNHLYFYWYRQILGQKVEFLVSFYNNEISEKSEIFDDQFSVERPDGSNFTLKIRSTKLEDSAMYFCASSEGVGPSNFGPGTRLTVT.

The gene calls are TRBV19 and TRBJ2-7, with D unclear. Trimming stripped 1 base from V and 4 bases from J, with 8 bases between. The CDR3 contains 13 residues. From germline, CDR1 is LNHDA and CDR2 SQIVND (reference sequence). The CDR3 nucleotides read TGTGCCAGTAGTATAGTAGGCCTATACGAGCAGTACTTC. Its protein product is CASSIVGLYEQYF.

Regarding this clone: Mismatch with germline at one junction end may stem from a read error. The J gene is TRBJ2-1, the V gene TRBV9, with 8 bases identical to TRBD1. Germline V gene sequence: CDR1 SGDLS, CDR2 YYNGEE. The CDR3 runs 13 residues. This chain's CDR3 is CASSAAGTGRWVF. In nucleotides, the CDR3 is TGTGCCAGCAGCGCAGCCGGGACAGGTCGGTGGGTCTTC.

CDR3 amino acids: CASSLDYRGNGYTF. The CDR3 DNA sequence: TGCGCCAGCAGCTTGGATTACAGGGGGAATGGCTACACCTTC. The chain links TRBV5-1 to TRBJ1-2, with 8 bases lining up with TRBD1. The junction had 4 bases not matched to a gene; V was cut back by 0 bases and J by 6 bases. Germline V CDR1 and CDR2: SGHRS, YFSETQ. The CDR3 runs to 14 residues.

This chain links TRBV11-3 with TRBJ2-1; D remains unclear. The V gene's germline CDR1 is SGHNT and CDR2 YENEEA. The CDR3 runs 14 residues. Trimming removed 4 bases at V and 5 bases at J, with 12 bases between. The CDR3 region has the DNA TGTGCCAGCAGCTGGACCAACGGAAACAATGAGCAGTTCTTC. Protein: CASSWTNGNNEQFF.